This TCR beta chain was observed in a study of T cells in women clearing cervical HPV infection. About the research overall: HLA type stays a possible confounder, typing being limited.

Findings of the study overall: A classifier using richness and V gene abundances reached an AUC of 0.83. Cases carried less TRBV6-7 than controls: approximately 0.1% versus 0.16%.

Genomic DNA, averaging about 1,200 ng per sample, yielded TCR beta CDR3 via immunoSEQ. Libraries were prepared by immunoSEQ multiplex PCR; TCRdb keeps only in-frame clonotypes and omits some of them. The listing contains about 26,000 clones. As concerns this clone: The target antigen is unknown. The read finishes 3 residues shy of the CDR3 end, and the germline J gene is used to complete it.

The V and J ends lost 1 base and 2 bases respectively, with 3 bases between them. The CDR3 spans 13 residues. Germline lookup yields CDR1 SGHKS and CDR2 YYEKEE (reference sequence). The genes are TRBV5-5 and TRBJ1-4; D is ambiguous. Sequences were obtained from blood buffy coat. This clonotype originated in a woman between 18 and 70 years old with a cervical HPV16 infection that either progressed to CIN3+ or cleared (not recorded which). Incomplete CDR3 DNA: TGTGCCAGCAGCTTGCTCACTAATGAAAAA. Translating it yields CASSLLTNEK. The whole CDR3 region reads CASSLLTNEKLFF.